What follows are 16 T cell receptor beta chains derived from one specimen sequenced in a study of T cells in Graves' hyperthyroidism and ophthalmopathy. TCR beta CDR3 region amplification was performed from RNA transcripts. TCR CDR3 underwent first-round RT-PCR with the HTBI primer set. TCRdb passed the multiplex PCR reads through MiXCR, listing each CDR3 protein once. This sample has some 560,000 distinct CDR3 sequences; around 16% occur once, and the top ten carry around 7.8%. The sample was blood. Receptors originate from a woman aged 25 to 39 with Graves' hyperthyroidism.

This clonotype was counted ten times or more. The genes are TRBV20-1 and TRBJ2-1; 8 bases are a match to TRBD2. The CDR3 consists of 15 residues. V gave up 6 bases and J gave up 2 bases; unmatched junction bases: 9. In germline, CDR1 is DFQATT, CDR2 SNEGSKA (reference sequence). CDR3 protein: CSAEGLGIPYNEQFF. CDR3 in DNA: TGCAGTGCCGAGGGACTAGGGATCCCCTACAATGAGCAGTTCTTC.

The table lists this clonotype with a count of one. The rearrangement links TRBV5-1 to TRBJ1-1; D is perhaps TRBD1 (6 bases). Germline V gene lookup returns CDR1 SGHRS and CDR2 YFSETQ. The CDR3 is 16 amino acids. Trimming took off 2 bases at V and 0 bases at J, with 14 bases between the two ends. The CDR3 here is CASSLRRTDLNTEAFF. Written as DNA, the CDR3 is TGCGCCAGCAGCTTAAGAAGGACAGACTTGAACACTGAAGCTTTCTTT.

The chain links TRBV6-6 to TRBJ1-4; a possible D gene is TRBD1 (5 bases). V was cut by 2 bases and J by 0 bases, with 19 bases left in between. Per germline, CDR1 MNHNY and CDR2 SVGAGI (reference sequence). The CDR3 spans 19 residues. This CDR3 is CASSYGGRTKVATNEKLFF. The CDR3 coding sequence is TGTGCCAGCAGTTACGGGGGAAGGACGAAAGTTGCAACTAATGAAAAACTGTTTTTT.

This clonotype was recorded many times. CDR3 nucleotide sequence: TGTGCCAGCAGTTACCTGAGAGGGATAGTCACTGAAGCTTTCTTT. Translation: CASSYLRGIVTEAFF. The chain is built from TRBV6-2 or TRBV6-3 and TRBJ1-1, with no clear D. This CDR3 contains 15 residues. Germline CDR1 is MNHEY and CDR2 is SVGEGT. Trimming removed 2 bases from V and 4 bases from J, with 14 bases in between.

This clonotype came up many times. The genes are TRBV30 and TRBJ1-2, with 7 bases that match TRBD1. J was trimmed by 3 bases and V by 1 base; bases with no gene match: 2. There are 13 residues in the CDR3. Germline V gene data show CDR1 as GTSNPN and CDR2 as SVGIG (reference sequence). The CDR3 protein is CAWSGQGDYGYTF. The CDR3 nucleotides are TGTGCCTGGAGTGGACAGGGCGACTATGGCTACACCTTC.

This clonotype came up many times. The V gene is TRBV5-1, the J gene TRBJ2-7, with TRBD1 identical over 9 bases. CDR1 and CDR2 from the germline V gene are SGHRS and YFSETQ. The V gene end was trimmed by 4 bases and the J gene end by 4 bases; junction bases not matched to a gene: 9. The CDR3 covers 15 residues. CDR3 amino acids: CASSVSGTGLYEQYF. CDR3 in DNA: TGCGCCAGCAGCGTATCCGGGACAGGGCTTTACGAGCAGTACTTC.

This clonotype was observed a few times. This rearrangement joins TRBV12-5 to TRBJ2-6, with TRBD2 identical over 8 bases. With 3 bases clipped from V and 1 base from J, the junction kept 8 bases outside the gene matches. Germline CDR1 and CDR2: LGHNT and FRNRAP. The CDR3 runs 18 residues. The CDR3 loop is CASGFGGATLSGANVLTF. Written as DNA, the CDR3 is TGTGCTAGTGGTTTCGGGGGGGCAACACTGTCTGGGGCCAACGTCCTGACTTTC.

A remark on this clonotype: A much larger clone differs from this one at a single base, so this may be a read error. CDR3 coding DNA: TGTGCCAGCAGCCAAACACGTGGGGGCTCCTACGAGCAGTACTTC. As protein: CASSQTRGGSYEQYF. This sequence joins TRBV3-1 and TRBJ2-7; either TRBD1 or TRBD2 may supply D (5 bases each). This CDR3 is built from 15 residues. Germline lookup yields CDR1 LGHDT and CDR2 YNNKEL (reference sequence). Trimming cost V 2 bases and J 0 bases, with 11 bases left between them.

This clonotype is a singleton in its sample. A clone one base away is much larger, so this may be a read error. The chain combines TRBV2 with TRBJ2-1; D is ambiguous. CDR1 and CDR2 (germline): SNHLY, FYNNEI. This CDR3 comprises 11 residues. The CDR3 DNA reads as TGTGCCGACCCGACCTCGAATGAGCGGTTCTTC. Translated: CADPTSNERFF.

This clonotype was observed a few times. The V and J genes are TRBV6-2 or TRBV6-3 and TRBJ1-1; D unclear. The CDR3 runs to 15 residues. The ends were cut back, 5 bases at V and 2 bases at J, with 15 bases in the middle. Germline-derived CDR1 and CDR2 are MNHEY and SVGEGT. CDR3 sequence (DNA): TGTGCCAGCAGTCACCGACAAGTTGGTAACACTGAAGCTTTCTTT. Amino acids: CASSHRQVGNTEAFF.

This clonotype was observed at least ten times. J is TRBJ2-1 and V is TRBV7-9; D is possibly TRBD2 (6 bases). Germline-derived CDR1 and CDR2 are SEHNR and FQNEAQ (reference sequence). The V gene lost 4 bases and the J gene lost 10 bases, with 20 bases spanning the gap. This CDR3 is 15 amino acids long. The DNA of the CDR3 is TGTGCCAGCAGCTATAAAACGGGACTCAAAAGCGAGCAGTTCTTC. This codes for CASSYKTGLKSEQFF.

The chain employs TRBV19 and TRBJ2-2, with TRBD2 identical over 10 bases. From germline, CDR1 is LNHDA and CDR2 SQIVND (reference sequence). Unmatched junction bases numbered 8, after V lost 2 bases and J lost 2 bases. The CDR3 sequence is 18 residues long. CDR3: CASSIRSGLADNTGELFF. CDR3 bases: TGTGCCAGTAGTATAAGGTCCGGACTAGCGGATAACACCGGGGAGCTGTTTTTT.

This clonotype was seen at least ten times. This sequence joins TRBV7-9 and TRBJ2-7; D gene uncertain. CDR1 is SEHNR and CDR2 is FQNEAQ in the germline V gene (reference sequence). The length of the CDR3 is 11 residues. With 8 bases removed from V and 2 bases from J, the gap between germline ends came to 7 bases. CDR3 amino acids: CASAVTYEQYF. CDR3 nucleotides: TGTGCCAGCGCAGTTACCTACGAGCAGTACTTC.

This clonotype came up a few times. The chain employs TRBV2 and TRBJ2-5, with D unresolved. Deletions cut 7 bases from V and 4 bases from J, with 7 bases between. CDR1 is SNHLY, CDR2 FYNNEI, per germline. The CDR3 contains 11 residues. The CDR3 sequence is CASTGLETQYF. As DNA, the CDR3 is TGTGCCAGCACAGGATTAGAGACCCAGTACTTC. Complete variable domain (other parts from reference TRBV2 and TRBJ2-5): EPEVTQTPSHQVTQMGQEVILRCVPISNHLYFYWYRQILGQKVEFLVSFYNNEISEKSEIFDDQFSVERPDGSNFTLKIRSTKLEDSAMYFCASTGLETQYFGPGTRLLVL.

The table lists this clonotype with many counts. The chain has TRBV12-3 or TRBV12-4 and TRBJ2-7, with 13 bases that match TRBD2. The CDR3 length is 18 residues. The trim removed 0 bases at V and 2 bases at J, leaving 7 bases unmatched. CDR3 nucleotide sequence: TGTGCCAGCAGTTTAGCCCTAGGGACTAGCGGGAAGCCCTACGAGCAGTACTTC. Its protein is CASSLALGTSGKPYEQYF.

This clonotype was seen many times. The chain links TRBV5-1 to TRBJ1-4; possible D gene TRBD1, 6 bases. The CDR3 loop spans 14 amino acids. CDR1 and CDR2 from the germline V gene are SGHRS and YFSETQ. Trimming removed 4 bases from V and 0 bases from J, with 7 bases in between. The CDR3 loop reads CASSTGPTNEKLFF. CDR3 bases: TGCGCCAGCAGCACAGGGCCAACTAATGAAAAACTGTTTTTT.